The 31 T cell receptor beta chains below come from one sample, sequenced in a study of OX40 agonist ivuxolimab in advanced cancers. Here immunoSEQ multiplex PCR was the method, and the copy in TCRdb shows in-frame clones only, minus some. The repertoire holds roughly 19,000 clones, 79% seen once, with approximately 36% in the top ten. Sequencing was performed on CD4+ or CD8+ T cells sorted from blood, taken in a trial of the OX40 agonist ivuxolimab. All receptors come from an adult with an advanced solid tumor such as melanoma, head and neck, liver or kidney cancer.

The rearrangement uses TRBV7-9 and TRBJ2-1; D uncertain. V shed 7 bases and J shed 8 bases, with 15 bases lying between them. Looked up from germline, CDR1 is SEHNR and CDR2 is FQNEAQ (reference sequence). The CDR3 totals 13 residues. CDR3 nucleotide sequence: TGTGCCAGCATCCTTGTTTCTAGGGATGAGCAGTTCTTC. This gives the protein CASILVSRDEQFF.

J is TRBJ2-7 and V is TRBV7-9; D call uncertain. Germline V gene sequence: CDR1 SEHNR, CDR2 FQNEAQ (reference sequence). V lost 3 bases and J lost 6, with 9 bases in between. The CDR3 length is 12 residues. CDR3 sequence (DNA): TGTGCCAGCAGCTTTGGCACATTCGAGCAGTACTTC. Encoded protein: CASSFGTFEQYF.

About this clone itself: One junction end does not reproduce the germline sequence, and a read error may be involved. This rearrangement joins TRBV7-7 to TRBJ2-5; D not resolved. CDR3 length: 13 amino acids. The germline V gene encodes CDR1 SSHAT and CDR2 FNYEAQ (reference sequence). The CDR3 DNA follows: TGTGCTAGCAGCTTTGTCCAGGCGGAGACCCAGTACTTC. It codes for CASSFVQAETQYF.

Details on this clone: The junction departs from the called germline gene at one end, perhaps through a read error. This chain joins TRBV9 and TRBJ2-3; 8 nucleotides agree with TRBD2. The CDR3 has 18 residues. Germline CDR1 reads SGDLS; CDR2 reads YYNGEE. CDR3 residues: CASSQDLAGGLLSDTQYF. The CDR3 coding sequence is TGCGCCAGCAGCCAAGATCTCGCGGGGGGCCTGCTTTCAGATACGCAGTATTTT.

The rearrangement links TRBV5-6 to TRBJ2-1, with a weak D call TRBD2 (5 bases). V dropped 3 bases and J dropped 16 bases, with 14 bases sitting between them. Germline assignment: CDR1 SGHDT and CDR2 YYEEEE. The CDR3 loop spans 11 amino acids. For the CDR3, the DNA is TGTGCCAGCAGCTCCAGAGTAGAGGGTTTCTTC. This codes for CASSSRVEGFF.

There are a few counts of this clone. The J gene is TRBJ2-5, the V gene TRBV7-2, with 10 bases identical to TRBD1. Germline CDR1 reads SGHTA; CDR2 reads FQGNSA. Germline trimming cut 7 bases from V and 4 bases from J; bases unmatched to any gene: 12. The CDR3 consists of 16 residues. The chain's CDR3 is CASTLSRDRGRETQYF. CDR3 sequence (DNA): TGTGCCAGCACTCTAAGCCGGGACAGGGGACGAGAGACCCAGTACTTC.

The CDR3 here is CASSIGTSEAFF. The CDR3 DNA is TGTGCCAGCAGCATCGGGACTTCAGAAGCTTTCTTT. The rearrangement joins TRBV11-3 to TRBJ1-1; D is perhaps TRBD1 (5 bases). Trimming pared 5 bases from V and 8 bases from J, leaving 12 bases between. This CDR3 has 12 residues. CDR1 and CDR2 from the germline V gene are SGHNT and YENEEA.

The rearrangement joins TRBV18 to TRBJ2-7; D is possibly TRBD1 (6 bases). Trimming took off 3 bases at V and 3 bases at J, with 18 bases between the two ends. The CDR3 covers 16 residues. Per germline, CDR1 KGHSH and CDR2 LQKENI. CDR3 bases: TGTGCCAGCTCACCTCCCGGACAGAAAAGTTTCTACGAGCAGTACTTC. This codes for CASSPPGQKSFYEQYF.

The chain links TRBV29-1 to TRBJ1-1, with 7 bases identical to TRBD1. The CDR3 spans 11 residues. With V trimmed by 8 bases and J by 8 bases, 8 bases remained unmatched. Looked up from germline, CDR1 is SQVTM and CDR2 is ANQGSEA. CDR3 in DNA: TGCAGCATCATCTGGGACAGCGAAGCTTTCTTT. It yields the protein CSIIWDSEAFF. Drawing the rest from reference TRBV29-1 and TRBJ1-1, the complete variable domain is SAVISQKPSRDICQRGTSLTIQCQVDSQVTMMFWYRQQPGQSLTLIATANQGSEATYESGFVIDKFPISRPNLTFSTLTVSNMSPEDSSIYLCSIIWDSEAFFGQGTRLTVV.

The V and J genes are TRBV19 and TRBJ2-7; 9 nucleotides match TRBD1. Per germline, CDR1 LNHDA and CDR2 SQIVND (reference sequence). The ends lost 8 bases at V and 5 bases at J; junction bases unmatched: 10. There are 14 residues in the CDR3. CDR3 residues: CASGDGQGMNEQYF. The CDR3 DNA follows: TGTGCCAGTGGGGATGGACAGGGGATGAACGAGCAGTACTTC.

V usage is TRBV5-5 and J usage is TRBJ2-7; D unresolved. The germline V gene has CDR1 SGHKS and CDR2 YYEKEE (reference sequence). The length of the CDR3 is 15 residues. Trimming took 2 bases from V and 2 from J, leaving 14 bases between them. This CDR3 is CASSFGPAVTYEQYF. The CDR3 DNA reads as TGTGCCAGCAGCTTTGGGCCTGCCGTTACCTACGAGCAGTACTTC.

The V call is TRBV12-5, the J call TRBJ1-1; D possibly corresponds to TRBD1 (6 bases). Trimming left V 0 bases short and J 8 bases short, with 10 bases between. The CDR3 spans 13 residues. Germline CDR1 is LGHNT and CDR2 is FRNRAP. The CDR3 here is CASGLVPGTEAFF. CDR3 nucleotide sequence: TGTGCTAGTGGTTTGGTGCCCGGGACAGAAGCTTTCTTT.

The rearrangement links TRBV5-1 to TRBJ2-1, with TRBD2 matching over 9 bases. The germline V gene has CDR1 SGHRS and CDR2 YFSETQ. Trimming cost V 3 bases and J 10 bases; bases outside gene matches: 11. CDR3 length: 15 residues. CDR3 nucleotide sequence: TGCGCCAGCAGCTGGGCGGCTAGCGGGGAATGGGAGCAGTTCTTC. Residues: CASSWAASGEWEQFF.

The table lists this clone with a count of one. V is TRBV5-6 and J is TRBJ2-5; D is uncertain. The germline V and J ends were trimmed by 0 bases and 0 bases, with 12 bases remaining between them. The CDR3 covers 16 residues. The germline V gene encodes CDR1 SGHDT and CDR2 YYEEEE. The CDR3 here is CASSLGPHLYQETQYF. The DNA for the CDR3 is TGTGCCAGCAGCTTGGGTCCCCACTTGTACCAAGAGACCCAGTACTTC.

CDR3 in amino acids: CASSFEGASEQYF. CDR3 sequence (DNA): TGTGCCAGCAGCTTCGAAGGGGCCTCCGAGCAGTACTTC. This rearrangement joins TRBV7-3 to TRBJ2-7, with D maybe TRBD1 (5 bases). The V end was cut by 3 bases, the J end by 6 bases, with 12 bases between. In germline, CDR1 is SGHTA, CDR2 FQGTGA. The CDR3 sequence is 13 residues long. The variable domain in full, completed from reference TRBV7-3 and TRBJ2-7, reads GAGVSQTPSNKVTEKGKYVELRCDPISGHTALYWYRQSLGQGPEFLIYFQGTGAADDSGLPNDRFFAVRPEGSVSTLKIQRTERGDSAVYLCASSFEGASEQYFGPGTRLTVT.

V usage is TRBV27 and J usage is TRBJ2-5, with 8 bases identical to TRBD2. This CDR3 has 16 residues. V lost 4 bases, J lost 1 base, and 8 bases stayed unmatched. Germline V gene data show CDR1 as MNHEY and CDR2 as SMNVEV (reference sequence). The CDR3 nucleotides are TGTGCCAGCAGTTACCGGGGGGGGCGCCCCCAAGAGACCCAGTACTTC. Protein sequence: CASSYRGGRPQETQYF.

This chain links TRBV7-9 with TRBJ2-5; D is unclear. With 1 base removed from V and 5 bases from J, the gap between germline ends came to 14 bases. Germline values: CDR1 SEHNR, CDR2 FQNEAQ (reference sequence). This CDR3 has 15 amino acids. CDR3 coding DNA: TGTGCCAGCAGCTTAGAGCCCGCTATCGGGGAGACCCAGTACTTC. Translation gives CASSLEPAIGETQYF.

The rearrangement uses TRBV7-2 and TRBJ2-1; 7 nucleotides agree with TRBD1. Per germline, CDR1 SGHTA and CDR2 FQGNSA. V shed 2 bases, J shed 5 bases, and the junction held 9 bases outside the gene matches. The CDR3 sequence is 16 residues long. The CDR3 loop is CASSLSSGTVNNEQFF. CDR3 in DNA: TGTGCCAGCAGCTTAAGTTCAGGGACAGTCAACAATGAGCAGTTCTTC.

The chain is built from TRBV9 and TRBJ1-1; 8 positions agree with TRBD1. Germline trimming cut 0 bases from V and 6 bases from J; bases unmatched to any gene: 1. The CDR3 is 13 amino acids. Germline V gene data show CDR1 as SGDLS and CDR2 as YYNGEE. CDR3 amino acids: CASSVDRGAEAFF. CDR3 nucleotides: TGTGCCAGCAGCGTAGACAGGGGGGCTGAAGCTTTCTTT.

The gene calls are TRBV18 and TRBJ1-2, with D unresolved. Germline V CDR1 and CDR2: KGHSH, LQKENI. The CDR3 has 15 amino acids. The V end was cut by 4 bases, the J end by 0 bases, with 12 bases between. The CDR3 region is CASSRAGETNYGYTF. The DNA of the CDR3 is TGTGCCAGCTCACGGGCAGGCGAAACTAACTATGGCTACACCTTC.

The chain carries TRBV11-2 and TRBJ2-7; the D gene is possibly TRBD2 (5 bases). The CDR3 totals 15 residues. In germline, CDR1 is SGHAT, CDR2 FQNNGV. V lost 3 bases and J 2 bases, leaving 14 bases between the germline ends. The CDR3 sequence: CASSFLSGLTYEQYF. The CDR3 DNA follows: TGTGCCAGCAGCTTCCTCAGCGGCCTTACCTACGAGCAGTACTTC.

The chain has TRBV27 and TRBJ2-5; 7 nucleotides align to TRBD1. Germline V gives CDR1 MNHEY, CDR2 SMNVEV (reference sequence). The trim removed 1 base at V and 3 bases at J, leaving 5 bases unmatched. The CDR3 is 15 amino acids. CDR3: CASSLFVGGEETQYF. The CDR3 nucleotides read TGTGCCAGCAGTTTATTTGTAGGGGGCGAAGAGACCCAGTACTTC.

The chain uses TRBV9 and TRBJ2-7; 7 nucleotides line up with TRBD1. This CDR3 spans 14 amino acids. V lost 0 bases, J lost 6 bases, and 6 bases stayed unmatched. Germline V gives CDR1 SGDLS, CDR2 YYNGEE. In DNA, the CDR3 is TGTGCCAGCAGCGTAGGAGACAGGGCACCCGAGCAGTACTTC. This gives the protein CASSVGDRAPEQYF.

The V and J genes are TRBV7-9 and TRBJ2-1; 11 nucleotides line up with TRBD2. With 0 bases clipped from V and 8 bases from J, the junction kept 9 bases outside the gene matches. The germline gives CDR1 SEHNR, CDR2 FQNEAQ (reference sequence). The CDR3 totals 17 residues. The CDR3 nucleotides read TGTGCCAGCAGCTTAGCGCGGCTAGCGGGGGGAATCTATGAGCAGTTCTTC. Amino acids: CASSLARLAGGIYEQFF.

The CDR3 nucleotides are TGTGCCAGCAGCCAAGGACGGGCGGGCGGGGACACTGAAGCTTTCTTT. It specifies CASSQGRAGGDTEAFF. The rearrangement uses TRBV7-2 and TRBJ1-1, with D unresolved. The CDR3 consists of 16 residues. The V and J ends lost 5 bases and 3 bases respectively, with 19 bases between them. CDR1 and CDR2 from the germline V gene are SGHTA and FQGNSA.

CDR3 coding DNA: TGTGCCAGCTCACGGACAGGGGGAATCACAGATACGCAGTATTTT. It translates to CASSRTGGITDTQYF. The genes are TRBV18 and TRBJ2-3; 10 nucleotides align to TRBD1. The CDR3 consists of 15 residues. CDR1 is KGHSH and CDR2 is LQKENI in the germline V gene. The V and J ends lost 4 bases and 2 bases, in that order; junction bases with no gene match: 3.

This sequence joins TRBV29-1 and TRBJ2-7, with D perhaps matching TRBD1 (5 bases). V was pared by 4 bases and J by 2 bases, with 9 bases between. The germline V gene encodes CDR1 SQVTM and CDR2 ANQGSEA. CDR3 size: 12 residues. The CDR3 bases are TGCAGCGTTGGACAGTTGGCCTACGAGCAGTACTTC. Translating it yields CSVGQLAYEQYF.

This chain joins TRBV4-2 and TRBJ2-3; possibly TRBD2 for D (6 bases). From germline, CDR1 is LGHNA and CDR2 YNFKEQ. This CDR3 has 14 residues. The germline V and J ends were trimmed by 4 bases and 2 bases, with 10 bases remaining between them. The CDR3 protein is CASSPGLYTDTQYF. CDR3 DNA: TGTGCCAGCAGCCCGGGACTTTACACAGATACGCAGTATTTT.

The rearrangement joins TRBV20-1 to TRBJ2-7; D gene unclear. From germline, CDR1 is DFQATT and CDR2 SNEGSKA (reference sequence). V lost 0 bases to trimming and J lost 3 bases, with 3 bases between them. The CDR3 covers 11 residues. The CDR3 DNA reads TGCAGTGCTAGAGAGGGCTACGAGCAGTACTTC. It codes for CSAREGYEQYF.

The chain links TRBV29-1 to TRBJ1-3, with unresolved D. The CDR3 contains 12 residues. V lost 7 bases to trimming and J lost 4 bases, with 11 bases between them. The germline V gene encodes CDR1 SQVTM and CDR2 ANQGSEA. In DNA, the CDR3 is TGCAGCGCTGAGGGTATCGGAAACACCATATATTTT. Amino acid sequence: CSAEGIGNTIYF.

In DNA form, the CDR3 reads TGTGCCAGCAGCTTTATGAACACTGAAGCTTTCTTT. Amino acid sequence: CASSFMNTEAFF. This chain connects TRBV7-9 to TRBJ1-1; D uncertain. This CDR3 has 12 amino acids. V was trimmed by 3 bases and J by 0 bases, leaving 2 bases between them. Germline V gives CDR1 SEHNR, CDR2 FQNEAQ (reference sequence).